Sequencing of this TCR beta chain was carried out in a study of shared clonotypes between healthy human individuals. General study findings and limits: Sequencing depth was predicted to influence how clonotypes are shared among donors.

On this clone itself: Its antigen is unknown.

Naive CD8 cells comprised CD45RO-negative, CCR7-positively selected cells, excluding terminally differentiated effector memory CD45RA+ cells. Several immunoSEQ plates held equal portions of the genomic DNA taken from each subset. TCRdb's copy holds only in-frame clones and misses some; the assay was immunoSEQ multiplex PCR. The sample has around 2.1 million clones; about 92% are singletons. CDR1 is SEHNR and CDR2 is FQNEAQ in the germline V gene (reference sequence). The CDR3 is 16 amino acids. With 4 bases removed from V and 3 bases from J, the gap between germline ends came to 19 bases. The sequence came from a man aged 18 to 30 in good health. Some clones in this sample may be carry-over from other donors' samples. Sample: naive CD8+ T cells from PBMCs. The chain links TRBV7-9 to TRBJ2-7; no definite D call. For the CDR3, the DNA is TGTGCCAGCAGCTCATTCTCAGGCTTGAGGAGCTACGAGCAGTACTTC. Its protein is CASSSFSGLRSYEQYF.